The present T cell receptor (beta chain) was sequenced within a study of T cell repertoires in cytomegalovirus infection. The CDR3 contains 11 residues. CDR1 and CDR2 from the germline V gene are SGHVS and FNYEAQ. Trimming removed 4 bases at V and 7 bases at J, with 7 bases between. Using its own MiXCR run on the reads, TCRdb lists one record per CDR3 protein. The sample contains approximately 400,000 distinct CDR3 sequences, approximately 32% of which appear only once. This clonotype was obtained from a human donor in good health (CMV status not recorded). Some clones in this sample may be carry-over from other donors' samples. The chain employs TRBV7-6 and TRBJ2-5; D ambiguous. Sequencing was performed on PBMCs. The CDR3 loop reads CASSSPGTQYF. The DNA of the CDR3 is TGTGCCAGCAGCTCGCCCGGGACCCAGTACTTC.